This T cell receptor beta chain was sequenced during a study of siplizumab effects on memory and regulatory T cells. Trimming left V 5 bases short and J 5 bases short, with 15 bases between. Per the germline V gene, CDR1 is MNHEY and CDR2 is SVGAGI. The CDR3 extends over 15 amino acids. Notes on the study in general: Memory T cells appeared less diverse than naive cells, which seemed to contribute substantially to alloresponse. Among alloreactive clones, only a minor fraction mapped to unstimulated subsets.

Each sample contributed roughly 100,000 TCR templates to the assay. Sequencing was performed with immunoSEQ multiplex PCR; in TCRdb, only in-frame clones are kept and a portion is missing. The sample holds roughly 69,000 clones; around four fifths are singletons and the top ten take 3.5% to 4%. Note on this clone: Its target is not known.

The study took a few donor pairs, and their unstimulated naive, memory, effector memory and TEMRA subsets were sequenced. This clonotype originated in a human donor in good health. The J gene is TRBJ1-4, the V gene TRBV6-5, with TRBD1 as a possible D gene (6 bases). Sequencing was done on a sample of memory CD4+ T cells sorted from blood. CDR3 in amino acids: CASSQKTGSNEKLFF. The CDR3 nucleotides read TGTGCCAGCAGTCAGAAGACAGGCAGCAATGAAAAACTGTTTTTT.